This T cell receptor beta chain appears in the sequencing data of a study of T cells in Graves' hyperthyroidism and ophthalmopathy. Overall study: Peripheral blood draws took place at initial diagnosis, ahead of any treatment. Study results and limitations: Most clonotypes expanded in the thyroid (above 0.001) were also present in blood.

CDR1 is SGHRS, CDR2 YFSETQ, per germline. CDR3 length: 15 residues. Trimming removed 0 bases from V and 6 bases from J, with 13 bases in between. Amplification yielded TCR beta CDR3 regions, with RNA transcripts as the source. TCR CDR3 regions were first amplified by RT-PCR with HTBI primers. TCRdb re-derived calls from the multiplex PCR reads in MiXCR, one entry per CDR3 protein. The sample carries some 600,000 distinct CDR3 sequences, approximately 14% recorded once. Each patient was aged 18 to 65 and had newly diagnosed hyperthyroidism of under 2 months' duration. Uncontrolled infection, other autoimmune disease, pregnancy or lactation led to exclusion. This clonotype has ten or more counts. What it recognizes is unknown.

The sequence came from a woman aged 25 to 39 with Graves' hyperthyroidism that later progressed to Graves' ophthalmopathy. The genes are TRBV5-1 and TRBJ2-1; D is undetermined. The source material was blood. CDR3 DNA sequence: TGCGCCAGCAGCTTGGTGGAACCAGCAGGCAATGAGCAGTTCTTC. Translation gives CASSLVEPAGNEQFF.